The rows below give T cell receptor beta chains drawn from one sample of a study of T-cell reconstitution after alpha-beta-depleted transplantation in children. TCRdb fed the PCR reads into MiXCR, producing one record per CDR3 protein. This table has fewer than 35,000 distinct CDR3 sequences, over 15% appearing once. Sample: PBMCs, mostly from graft donor cells, taken 60 days after TCRalphabeta/CD19-depleted stem cell transplant. These receptors were taken from a male patient aged 2-9 years who had a stem cell transplant for acute lymphoblastic leukemia, so the T cells may come from the graft donor. Each CDR3 is given with its conserved first and last residue. The D gene is left open where the match is weak. A row's size may be missing; if present it is once, few, many or a size class.

D: -; J: TRBJ2-2; size: few; V: TRBV5-6; CDR3: CASSSVDNANTGELFF; DNA: TGTGCCAGCAGCTCAGTGGACAACGCGAACACCGGGGAGCTGTTTTTT
D: -; J: TRBJ1-1; size: many; V: TRBV29-1; CDR3: CSVGDGWKAFF; DNA: TGCAGCGTTGGGGACGGATGGAAAGCTTTCTTT
D: -; J: TRBJ2-1; size: few; V: TRBV20-1; CDR3: CSARRMSSYNEQFF; DNA: TGCAGTGCTAGACGGATGAGCTCCTACAATGAGCAGTTCTTC
D: -; J: TRBJ2-3; size: few; V: TRBV10-1; CDR3: CASARGASTDTQYF; DNA: TGCGCCAGCGCTCGGGGGGCCAGCACAGATACGCAGTATTTT
D: TRBD2; J: TRBJ2-5; size: -; V: TRBV9; CDR3: CASSRGGLAGGGETQYF; DNA: TGTGCCAGCAGCCGAGGGGGACTAGCGGGGGGCGGAGAGACCCAGTACTTC
D: -; J: TRBJ1-1; size: -; V: TRBV5-5; CDR3: CASSLGWGLDTEAFF; DNA: TGTGCCAGCAGCTTGGGGTGGGGGCTGGACACTGAAGCTTTCTTT
D: -; J: TRBJ2-7; size: -; V: TRBV20-1; CDR3: CPAQGTYEQYF; DNA: TGCCCCGCTCAGGGGACCTACGAGCAGTACTTC
D: -; J: TRBJ2-2; size: -; V: TRBV2; CDR3: CALQWGRELFF; DNA: TGTGCCCTCCAGTGGGGCAGGGAGCTGTTTTTT
D: TRBD1; J: TRBJ2-5; size: many; V: TRBV7-6; CDR3: CASSPGQARFAQYF; DNA: TGTGCCAGCAGCCCCGGACAGGCCAGGTTTGCCCAGTACTTC
D: TRBD2; J: TRBJ2-2; size: -; V: TRBV2; CDR3: CASSPELAGTGELFF; DNA: TGTGCCAGCAGTCCTGAACTAGCGGGGACCGGGGAGCTGTTTTTT
D: -; J: TRBJ1-2; size: few; V: TRBV5-1; CDR3: CASSLSSAERYGYTF; DNA: TGCGCCAGCAGCTTGAGTTCGGCGGAGCGCTATGGCTACACCTTC
D: -; J: TRBJ1-4; size: many; V: TRBV15; CDR3: CATNSGDSNEKLFF; DNA: TGTGCCACAAATTCAGGGGATTCAAATGAAAAACTGTTTTTT
D: TRBD1; J: TRBJ2-1; size: many; V: TRBV4-3; CDR3: CASSQEGQGALDPYNEQFF; DNA: TGCGCCAGCAGCCAGGAAGGACAGGGGGCGCTTGACCCCTACAATGAGCAGTTCTTC
D: TRBD1; J: TRBJ2-1; size: -; V: TRBV7-9; CDR3: CASSDRGRDEQFF; DNA: TGTGCCAGCAGTGACAGGGGGCGCGATGAGCAGTTCTTC